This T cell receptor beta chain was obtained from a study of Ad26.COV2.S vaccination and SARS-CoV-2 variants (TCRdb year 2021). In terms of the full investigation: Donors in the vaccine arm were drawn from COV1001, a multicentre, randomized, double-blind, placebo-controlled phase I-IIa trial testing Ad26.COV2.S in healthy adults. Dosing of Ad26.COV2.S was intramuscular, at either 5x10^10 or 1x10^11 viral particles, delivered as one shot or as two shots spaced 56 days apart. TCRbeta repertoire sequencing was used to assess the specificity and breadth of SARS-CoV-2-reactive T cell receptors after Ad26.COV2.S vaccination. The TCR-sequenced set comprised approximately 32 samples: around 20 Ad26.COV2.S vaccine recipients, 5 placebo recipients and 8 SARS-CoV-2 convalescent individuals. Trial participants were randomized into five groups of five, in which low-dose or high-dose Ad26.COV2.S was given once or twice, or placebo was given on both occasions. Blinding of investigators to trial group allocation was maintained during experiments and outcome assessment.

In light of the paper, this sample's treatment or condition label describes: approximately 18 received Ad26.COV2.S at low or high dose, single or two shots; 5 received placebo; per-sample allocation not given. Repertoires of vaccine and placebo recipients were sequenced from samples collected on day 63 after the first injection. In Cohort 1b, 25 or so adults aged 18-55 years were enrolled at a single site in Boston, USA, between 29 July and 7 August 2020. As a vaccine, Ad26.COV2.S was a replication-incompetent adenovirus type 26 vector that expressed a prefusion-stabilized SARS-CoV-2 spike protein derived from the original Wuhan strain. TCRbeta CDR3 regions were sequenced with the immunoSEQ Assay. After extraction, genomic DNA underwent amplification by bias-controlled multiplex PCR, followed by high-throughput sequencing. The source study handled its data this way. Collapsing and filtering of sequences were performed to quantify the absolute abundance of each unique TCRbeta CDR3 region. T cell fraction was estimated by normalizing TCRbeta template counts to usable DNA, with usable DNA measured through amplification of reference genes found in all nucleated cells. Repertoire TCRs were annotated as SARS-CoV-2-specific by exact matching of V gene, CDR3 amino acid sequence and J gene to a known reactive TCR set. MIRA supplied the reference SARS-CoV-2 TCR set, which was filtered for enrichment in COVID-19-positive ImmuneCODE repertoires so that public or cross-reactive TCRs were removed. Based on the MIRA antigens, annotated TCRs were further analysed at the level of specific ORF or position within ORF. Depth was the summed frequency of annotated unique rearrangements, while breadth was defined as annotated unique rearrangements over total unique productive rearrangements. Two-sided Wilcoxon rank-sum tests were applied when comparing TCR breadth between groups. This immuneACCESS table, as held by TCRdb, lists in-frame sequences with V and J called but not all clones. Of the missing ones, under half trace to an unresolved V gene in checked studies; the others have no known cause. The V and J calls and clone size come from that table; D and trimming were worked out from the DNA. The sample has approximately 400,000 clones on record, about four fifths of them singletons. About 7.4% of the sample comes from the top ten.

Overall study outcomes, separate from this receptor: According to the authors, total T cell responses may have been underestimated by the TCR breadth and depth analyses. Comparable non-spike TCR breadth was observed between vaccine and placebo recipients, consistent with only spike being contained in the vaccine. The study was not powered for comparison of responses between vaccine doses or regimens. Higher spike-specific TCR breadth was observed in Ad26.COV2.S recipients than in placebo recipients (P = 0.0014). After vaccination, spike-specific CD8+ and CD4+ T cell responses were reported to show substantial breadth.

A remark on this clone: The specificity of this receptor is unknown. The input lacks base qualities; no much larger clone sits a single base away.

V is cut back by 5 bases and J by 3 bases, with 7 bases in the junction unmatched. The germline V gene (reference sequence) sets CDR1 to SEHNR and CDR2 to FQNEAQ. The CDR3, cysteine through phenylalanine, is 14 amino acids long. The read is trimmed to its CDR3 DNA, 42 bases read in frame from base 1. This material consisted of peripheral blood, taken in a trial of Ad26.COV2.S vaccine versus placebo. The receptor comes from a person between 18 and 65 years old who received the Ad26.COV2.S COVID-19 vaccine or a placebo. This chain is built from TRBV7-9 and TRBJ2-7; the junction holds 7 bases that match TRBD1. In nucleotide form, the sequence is TGTGCCAGCAGCGAGACAGGGTTCATCTACGAGCAGTACTTC. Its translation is CASSETGFIYEQYF.